A selection of T cell receptor beta chains follows, all from one sample in a study of CD8+CD57+ T cells in acquired aplastic anemia. TCRdb re-called the reads through MiXCR, storing one row per CDR3 protein. The sample shows 220,000 or so distinct CDR3 sequences, roughly two thirds of them seen only once. Sample: sorted CD4+, CD8+, or CD8+CD57+ T cells (not recorded which) from PBMCs. The receptor set was obtained from a human donor with aplastic anemia. Both conserved end residues are part of each CDR3. Fields, in order: clone size, V gene, CDR3 protein. Size is omitted from some rows. Given values are once, few, many or a class for expanded clones.

clone_size: -; v_call: TRBV9; cdr3_aa: CASSASGTGTDTQYF
clone_size: -; v_call: TRBV20-1; cdr3_aa: CSVRPGPSHGADTQYF
clone_size: many; v_call: TRBV2; cdr3_aa: CATTDRDGSDTQYF
clone_size: few; v_call: TRBV7-2; cdr3_aa: CASRRALEVETQYF
clone_size: -; v_call: TRBV20-1; cdr3_aa: CSARSPLRSHEQYF
clone_size: -; v_call: TRBV10-3; cdr3_aa: CAISELGQSYEQYF
clone_size: -; v_call: TRBV20-1; cdr3_aa: CSARGTQGANEKLFF
clone_size: -; v_call: TRBV7-9; cdr3_aa: CASRSAGANEGFF
clone_size: -; v_call: TRBV12-5; cdr3_aa: CASGSDGITEAFF
clone_size: -; v_call: TRBV10-1; cdr3_aa: CASSEKRNEKLFF
clone_size: few; v_call: TRBV5-1; cdr3_aa: CASSQEGRLNYGYTF
clone_size: -; v_call: TRBV19; cdr3_aa: CASSRGSSLQETQYF
clone_size: few; v_call: TRBV10-2; cdr3_aa: CASREGTGNYEQYF
clone_size: few; v_call: TRBV19; cdr3_aa: CASSTYEKLFF
clone_size: many; v_call: TRBV5-1; cdr3_aa: CASSLVGYEQYF
clone_size: many; v_call: TRBV14; cdr3_aa: CASSQDMDRVVYSNQPQHF
clone_size: -; v_call: TRBV14; cdr3_aa: CASSHHRNSGNTIYF
clone_size: -; v_call: TRBV20-1; cdr3_aa: CSAPTGLRGYTF
clone_size: -; v_call: TRBV10-3; cdr3_aa: CASSWRDRGTYEQYF
clone_size: -; v_call: TRBV20-1; cdr3_aa: CSATGQGAYNTQYF
clone_size: -; v_call: TRBV9; cdr3_aa: CASSGGGSDTQYF
clone_size: -; v_call: TRBV5-1; cdr3_aa: CASRLGEHEQYF
clone_size: -; v_call: TRBV7-3; cdr3_aa: CASSYAGPSYEQYF
clone_size: -; v_call: TRBV7-6; cdr3_aa: CASSSWGDRGHNSPLHF
clone_size: -; v_call: TRBV20-1; cdr3_aa: CSARDRGPYNSPLHF
clone_size: few; v_call: TRBV7-2; cdr3_aa: CASSLAPQRDGYEQYF
clone_size: many; v_call: TRBV19; cdr3_aa: CASSIPGNEQFF
clone_size: once; v_call: TRBV15; cdr3_aa: CATSRFPLDESYQPQHF
clone_size: few; v_call: TRBV7-3; cdr3_aa: CASSSSLLQHF
clone_size: -; v_call: TRBV7-9; cdr3_aa: CASSLIRDHEKLFF
clone_size: -; v_call: TRBV9; cdr3_aa: CASSVGDRGIEAFF
clone_size: -; v_call: TRBV11-2; cdr3_aa: CASSLATGADYGYTF
clone_size: -; v_call: TRBV20-1; cdr3_aa: CSARWGVEAFF
clone_size: once; v_call: TRBV27; cdr3_aa: CASSLVPTSSGVGTQYF
clone_size: -; v_call: TRBV7-9; cdr3_aa: CASSSLGWETQYF
clone_size: -; v_call: TRBV25-1; cdr3_aa: CASTPSAKNIQYF
clone_size: -; v_call: TRBV5-6; cdr3_aa: CASHGEAPETQYF
clone_size: few; v_call: TRBV24-1; cdr3_aa: CATSDPSSGGELFF
clone_size: once; v_call: TRBV7-9; cdr3_aa: CASSFDGSSNEKLFF
clone_size: -; v_call: TRBV11-2; cdr3_aa: CASSLFLQGEAFF
clone_size: few; v_call: TRBV7-9; cdr3_aa: CASSLNPSSLYEQYF
clone_size: -; v_call: TRBV2; cdr3_aa: CASISQGNTGELFF
clone_size: few; v_call: TRBV15; cdr3_aa: CATSRDMVAGATREQYF
clone_size: -; v_call: TRBV5-4; cdr3_aa: CASNAGLDGYTF
clone_size: many; v_call: TRBV10-3; cdr3_aa: CAISESEYYGYTF
clone_size: -; v_call: TRBV19; cdr3_aa: CASSPGRVGQPQHF
clone_size: many; v_call: TRBV5-1; cdr3_aa: CASSGAADEQYF
clone_size: -; v_call: TRBV7-9; cdr3_aa: CASSREGGGKNEQFF
clone_size: -; v_call: TRBV29-1; cdr3_aa: CSQDADAGFYEQYF
clone_size: -; v_call: TRBV15; cdr3_aa: CATSSTQLSTDTQYF
clone_size: -; v_call: TRBV19; cdr3_aa: CASSILPSGTGETQYF
clone_size: -; v_call: TRBV7-8; cdr3_aa: CASSLGQMWDGYTF
clone_size: -; v_call: TRBV20-1; cdr3_aa: CSGTLAVEQYF